The 22 T cell receptor beta chains below were found in one sample sequenced in a study of blood T cell repertoires in COVID-19. The table came from immunoSEQ multiplex PCR; TCRdb's copy has only in-frame clones and leaves some out. Of about 130,000 clones listed, more than 80% are singletons. The sample consisted of PBMCs or T cells enriched from blood (not recorded which). The receptors were gathered from a man aged 45-65 years who had recovered from COVID-19.

The rearrangement links TRBV5-1 to TRBJ1-2; 9 positions match TRBD1. V trimming: 4 bases; J trimming: 6 bases; junction bases outside the gene matches: 4. The CDR3 runs 13 residues. The V gene's germline CDR1 is SGHRS and CDR2 YFSETQ. The CDR3 sequence: CASSVGTGNGYTF. CDR3 bases: TGCGCCAGCAGCGTAGGGACAGGGAATGGCTACACCTTC.

This clone was seen more than once but under ten times. The chain uses TRBV6-5 and TRBJ2-7; 13 nucleotides line up with TRBD2. Germline V gives CDR1 MNHEY, CDR2 SVGAGI. CDR3 length: 14 amino acids. Trimming took 9 bases from V and 3 from J; bases not matched to a gene: 5. In nucleotides, the CDR3 is TGTGCCAGTACTGGACTAGCGGGAGACTACGAGCAGTACTTC. Protein sequence: CASTGLAGDYEQYF.

The gene calls are TRBV5-5 and TRBJ2-2; no clear D. The CDR3 runs 15 residues. Deletions cut 6 bases from V and 5 bases from J, with 17 bases between. Germline assignment: CDR1 SGHKS and CDR2 YYEKEE (reference sequence). CDR3 in DNA: TGTGCCAGCACGGGTCCGCAGCGCTCAACCGGGGAGCTGTTTTTT. The encoded protein is CASTGPQRSTGELFF.

This chain joins TRBV7-2 and TRBJ2-3, with D possibly TRBD2 on 5 matching bases. V lost 5 bases, J lost 2 bases, and 17 bases lay in between. This CDR3 has 16 amino acids. Looked up from germline, CDR1 is SGHTA and CDR2 is FQGNSA. CDR3 nucleotides: TGTGCCAGCAGCCCAAAATTAGGGAGACACACAGATACGCAGTATTTT. Its protein product is CASSPKLGRHTDTQYF. The variable domain in full, completed from reference TRBV7-2 and TRBJ2-3, reads GAGVSQSPSNKVTEKGKDVELRCDPISGHTALYWYRQSLGQGLEFLIYFQGNSAPDKSGLPSDRFSAERTGGSVSTLTIQRTQQEDSAVYLCASSPKLGRHTDTQYFGPGTRLTVL.

This chain links TRBV6-5 with TRBJ1-4; D perhaps matches TRBD1 (6 bases). V gave up 2 bases and J gave up 8 bases, with 18 bases separating them. Germline V lookup: CDR1 MNHEY, CDR2 SVGAGI. The CDR3 spans 16 residues. In nucleotides, the CDR3 is TGTGCCAGCAGTTACGGGGGCCCAAGGGTAGAAGAAAAACTGTTTTTT. This gives the protein CASSYGGPRVEEKLFF.

This clone was picked up one time. The chain joins TRBV11-2 to TRBJ2-1; a possible D gene is TRBD1 (6 bases). CDR3 size: 15 residues. The V end was cut by 2 bases, the J end by 0 bases, with 8 bases between. The V gene's germline CDR1 is SGHAT and CDR2 FQNNGV. CDR3 loop: CASSLLGGSYNEQFF. CDR3 DNA sequence: TGTGCCAGCAGCTTACTAGGGGGCTCCTACAATGAGCAGTTCTTC. The variable domain in full, completed from reference TRBV11-2 and TRBJ2-1, reads EAGVAQSPRYKIIEKRQSVAFWCNPISGHATLYWYQQILGQGPKLLIQFQNNGVVDDSQLPKDRFSAERLKGVDSTLKIQPAKLEDSAVYLCASSLLGGSYNEQFFGPGTRLTVL.

The chain links TRBV24-1 to TRBJ1-2, with D hard to call. Germline V lookup: CDR1 KGHDR, CDR2 SFDVKD. The CDR3 covers 14 residues. The V end lost 1 base, the J end lost 6 bases, and 11 bases lay between the germline ends. CDR3 amino acids: CATSDFTVENGYTF. The CDR3 nucleotides read TGTGCCACCAGTGATTTTACAGTCGAAAATGGCTACACCTTC.

V and J are TRBV27 and TRBJ1-5, with D perhaps matching TRBD1 (6 bases). The CDR3 length is 15 residues. V lost 5 bases and J lost 1, with 12 bases in between. CDR1 MNHEY and CDR2 SMNVEV come from the germline V gene (reference sequence). This chain's CDR3 is CASSLTGRSNQPQHF. For the CDR3, the DNA is TGTGCCAGCAGTCTGACAGGTAGAAGCAATCAGCCCCAGCATTTT.

The J gene is TRBJ1-1, the V gene TRBV28; TRBD1 matches at 9 bases. Germline V lookup: CDR1 MDHEN, CDR2 SYDVKM. After removal of 5 bases from V and 1 base from J, the junction contained 2 bases not matched to a gene. The CDR3 spans 14 residues. CDR3 DNA sequence: TGTGCCAGCAGTCTGACAGGGGGGAACACTGAAGCTTTCTTT. Residues: CASSLTGGNTEAFF.

The rearrangement uses TRBV19 and TRBJ2-2; D may be TRBD1 (5 bases). Trimming left V 5 bases short and J 1 base short, with 8 bases between. The CDR3 spans 14 residues. Germline CDR1 LNHDA, CDR2 SQIVND (reference sequence). The CDR3 DNA sequence: TGTGCCAGTAGTTGGCAGGGGAACACCGGGGAGCTGTTTTTT. Protein product: CASSWQGNTGELFF.

The chain uses TRBV27 and TRBJ2-7, with TRBD1 as a possible D gene (6 bases). The CDR3 spans 16 residues. Germline V CDR1 and CDR2: MNHEY, SMNVEV (reference sequence). Trimming removed 5 bases from V and 4 bases from J, with 21 bases in between. Written as DNA, the CDR3 is TGTGCCAGCAGTCCAAGCCCCCGGGACACGGGGTACGAGCAGTACTTC. Translated, it gives CASSPSPRDTGYEQYF.

This clone came up once. This chain joins TRBV18 and TRBJ1-1; D remains ambiguous. Trimming cost V 3 bases and J 1 base, with 12 bases left between them. Per germline, CDR1 KGHSH and CDR2 LQKENI. The CDR3 consists of 15 residues. The CDR3 here is CASSPSSLRNTEAFF. Here the CDR3 DNA reads TGTGCCAGCTCACCTTCCTCATTGAGGAACACTGAAGCTTTCTTT.

The chain carries TRBV5-4 and TRBJ2-2, with TRBD1 identical over 7 bases. The germline gives CDR1 SGHNT, CDR2 YYREEE (reference sequence). CDR3 length equals 16 residues. With 4 bases clipped from V and 4 bases from J, the junction kept 10 bases outside the gene matches. The CDR3, as DNA: TGTGCCAGCAGCCCCCTAGGAGCAGGGGGCACCGGGGAGCTGTTTTTT. This gives the protein CASSPLGAGGTGELFF. Supplemented by reference TRBV5-4 and TRBJ2-2, the full variable domain reads ETGVTQSPTHLIKTRGQQVTLRCSSQSGHNTVSWYQQALGQGPQFIFQYYREEENGRGNFPPRFSGLQFPNYSSELNVNALELDDSALYLCASSPLGAGGTGELFFGEGSRLTVL.

The V call is TRBV30, the J call TRBJ1-4, with 7 bases lining up with TRBD1. Per germline, CDR1 GTSNPN and CDR2 SVGIG (reference sequence). J was trimmed by 3 bases and V by 5 bases; bases with no gene match: 9. There are 15 residues in the CDR3. The CDR3: CAWGDSPLPNEKLFF. The CDR3 coding sequence is TGTGCCTGGGGGGACAGCCCCCTACCTAATGAAAAACTGTTTTTT.

The rearrangement uses TRBV7-9 and TRBJ1-1; 9 nucleotides line up with TRBD1. From germline, CDR1 is SEHNR and CDR2 FQNEAQ (reference sequence). V shed 5 bases and J 4 bases; nucleotides not matched to a gene: 5. The CDR3 runs to 14 residues. In DNA, the CDR3 is TGTGCCAGCAGCCAACAGGGGGCGCGCACTGAAGCTTTCTTT. Protein product: CASSQQGARTEAFF.

The J gene is TRBJ2-3, the V gene TRBV9; D gene unclear. The CDR3 has 12 residues. Germline loops: CDR1 SGDLS, CDR2 YYNGEE. Trimming left V 3 bases short and J 6 bases short, with 8 bases between. The CDR3 reads CASSASRDTQYF. The CDR3 DNA reads TGTGCCAGCAGCGCTTCGAGGGATACGCAGTATTTT.

V and J are TRBV3-1 (or the pseudogene TRBV3-2) and TRBJ2-1; TRBD1 aligns across 9 bases. The CDR3 length is 13 residues. The germline V gene has CDR1 LGHDT and CDR2 YNNKEL (reference sequence). The CDR3: CATGTGPRNEQFF. The CDR3 nucleotides are TGTGCAACGGGGACAGGGCCCCGCAATGAGCAGTTCTTC.

This chain connects TRBV5-1 to TRBJ2-5, with TRBD1 identical over 8 bases. Unmatched junction bases numbered 3, after V lost 4 bases and J lost 1 base. The CDR3 spans 14 residues. Germline CDR1 is SGHRS and CDR2 is YFSETQ. CDR3 bases: TGCGCCAGCAGCCCGGGGACAGGCCAAGAGACCCAGTACTTC. This translates into CASSPGTGQETQYF.

The chain is built from TRBV29-1 and TRBJ1-2, with D uncertain. V was clipped by 6 bases and J by 1 base, with 12 bases between them. The V gene's germline CDR1 is SQVTM and CDR2 ANQGSEA. The CDR3 is 13 residues long. For the CDR3, the DNA is TGCAGCGTCGCGGCGGGATTTAACTATGGCTACACCTTC. Protein sequence: CSVAAGFNYGYTF.

As DNA, the CDR3 is TGTGCCAGCAGCTCAGCCGGGACTAGCGGGCGCAATGAGCAGTTCTTC. Its protein product is CASSSAGTSGRNEQFF. This chain connects TRBV7-3 to TRBJ2-1, with 12 bases aligning to TRBD2. J lost 6 bases, V lost 4 bases, and 7 bases had no gene match. Germline-derived CDR1 and CDR2 are SGHTA and FQGTGA. This CDR3 contains 16 residues. The full variable domain, in which reference TRBV7-3 and TRBJ2-1 provide the parts outside the CDR3, is GAGVSQTPSNKVTEKGKYVELRCDPISGHTALYWYRQSLGQGPEFLIYFQGTGAADDSGLPNDRFFAVRPEGSVSTLKIQRTERGDSAVYLCASSSAGTSGRNEQFFGPGTRLTVL.

This CDR3 is CASRTTGDYGYTF. DNA for the CDR3: TGTGCCAGCAGAACGACAGGCGACTATGGCTACACCTTC. V gene TRBV28 combines with J gene TRBJ1-2; D might be TRBD1 (6 bases). CDR3 length: 13 amino acids. V was cut by 6 bases and J by 3 bases, with 11 bases left in between. CDR1 and CDR2 from the germline V gene are MDHEN and SYDVKM.

The chain carries TRBV5-5 and TRBJ2-7, with D unclear. Trimming took off 4 bases at V and 2 bases at J, with 7 bases between the two ends. The germline gives CDR1 SGHKS, CDR2 YYEKEE (reference sequence). CDR3 length equals 12 residues. In DNA, the CDR3 is TGTGCCAGCAGCCATGGAGCCTACGAGCAGTACTTC. Translation: CASSHGAYEQYF.